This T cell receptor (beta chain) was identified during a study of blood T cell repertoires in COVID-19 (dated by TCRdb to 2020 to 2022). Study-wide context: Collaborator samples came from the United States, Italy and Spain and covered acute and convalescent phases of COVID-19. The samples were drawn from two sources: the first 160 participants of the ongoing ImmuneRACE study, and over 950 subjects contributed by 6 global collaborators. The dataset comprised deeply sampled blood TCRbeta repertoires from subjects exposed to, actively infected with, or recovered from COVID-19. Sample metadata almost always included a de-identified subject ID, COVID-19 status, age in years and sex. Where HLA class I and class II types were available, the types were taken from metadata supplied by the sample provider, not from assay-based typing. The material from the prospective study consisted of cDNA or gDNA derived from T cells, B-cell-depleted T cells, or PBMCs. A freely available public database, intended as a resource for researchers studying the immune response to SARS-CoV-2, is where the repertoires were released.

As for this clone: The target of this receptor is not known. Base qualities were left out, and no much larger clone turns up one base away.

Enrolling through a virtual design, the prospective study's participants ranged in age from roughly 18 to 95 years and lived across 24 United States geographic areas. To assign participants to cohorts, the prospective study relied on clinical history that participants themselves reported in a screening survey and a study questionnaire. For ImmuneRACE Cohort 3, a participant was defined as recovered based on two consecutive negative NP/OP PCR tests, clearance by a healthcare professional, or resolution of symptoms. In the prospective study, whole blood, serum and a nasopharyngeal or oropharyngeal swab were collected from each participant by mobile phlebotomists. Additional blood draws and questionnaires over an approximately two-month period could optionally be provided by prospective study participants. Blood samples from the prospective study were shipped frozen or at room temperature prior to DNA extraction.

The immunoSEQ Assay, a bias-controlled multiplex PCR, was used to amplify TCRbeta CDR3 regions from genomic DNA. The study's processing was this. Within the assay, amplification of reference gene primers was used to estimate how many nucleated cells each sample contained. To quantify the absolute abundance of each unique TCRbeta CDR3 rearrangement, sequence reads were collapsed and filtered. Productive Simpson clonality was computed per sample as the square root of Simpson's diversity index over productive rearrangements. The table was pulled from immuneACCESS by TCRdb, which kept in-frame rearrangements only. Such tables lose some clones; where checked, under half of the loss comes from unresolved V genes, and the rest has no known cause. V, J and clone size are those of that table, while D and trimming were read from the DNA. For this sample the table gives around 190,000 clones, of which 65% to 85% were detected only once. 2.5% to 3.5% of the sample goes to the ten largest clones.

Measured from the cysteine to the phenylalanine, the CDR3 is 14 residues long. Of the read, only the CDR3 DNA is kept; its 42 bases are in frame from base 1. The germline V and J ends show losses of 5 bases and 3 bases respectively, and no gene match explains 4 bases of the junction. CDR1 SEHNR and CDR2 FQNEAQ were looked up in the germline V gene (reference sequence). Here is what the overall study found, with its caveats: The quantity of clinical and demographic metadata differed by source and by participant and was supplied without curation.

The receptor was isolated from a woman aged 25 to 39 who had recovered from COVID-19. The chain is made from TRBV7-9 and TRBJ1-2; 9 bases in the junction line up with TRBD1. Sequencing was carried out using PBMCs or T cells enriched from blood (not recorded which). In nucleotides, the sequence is TGTGCCAGCAGCCCCCGGACAGGGGACTATGGCTACACCTTC. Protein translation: CASSPRTGDYGYTF.